The present entry profiles one T cell receptor (beta chain) with its context. What it binds is not known. There are 13 residues in the CDR3. Germline V CDR1 and CDR2: SGHRS, YFSETQ. V lost 1 base and J 9 bases, leaving 11 bases between the germline ends. These data are taken from a study of cytomegalovirus exposure and HLA in healthy donors. Study-level results: When a later analysis was performed, an Asian-associated ancestry cluster reportedly had fewer N-insertions than the roughly 730-donor mean. The authors judged a highly shared variant cluster likely a sequencing artifact.

Use of 60 Vbeta and 13 Jbeta primers characterized the PCR. Libraries were prepared by immunoSEQ multiplex PCR; TCRdb keeps only in-frame clonotypes and omits some of them. The sample shows approximately 120,000 clones, roughly three quarters of them seen only once. At the time of sampling, donors were nominally healthy, though unrecorded immune exposures were likely. The sequenced sample consisted of PBMCs. V gene TRBV5-1 combines with J gene TRBJ2-1; no firm D call. The receptor comes from a woman between 40 and 50 years old in good health and CMV-seropositive. The DNA of the CDR3 is TGCGCCAGCAGCTTGCGGGTTGGAACTGAGCAGTTCTTC. This codes for CASSLRVGTEQFF.